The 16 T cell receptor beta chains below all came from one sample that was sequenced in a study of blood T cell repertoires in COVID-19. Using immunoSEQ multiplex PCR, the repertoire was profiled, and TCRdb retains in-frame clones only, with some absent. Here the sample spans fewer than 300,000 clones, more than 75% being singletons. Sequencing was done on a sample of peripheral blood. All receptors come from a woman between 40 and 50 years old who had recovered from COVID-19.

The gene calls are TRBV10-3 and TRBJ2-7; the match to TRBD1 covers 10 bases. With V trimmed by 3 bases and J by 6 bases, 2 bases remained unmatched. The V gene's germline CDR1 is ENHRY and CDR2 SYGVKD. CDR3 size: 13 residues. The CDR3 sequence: CAISERDRGEQYV. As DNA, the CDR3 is TGTGCCATCAGTGAAAGGGACAGGGGCGAGCAGTACGTC.

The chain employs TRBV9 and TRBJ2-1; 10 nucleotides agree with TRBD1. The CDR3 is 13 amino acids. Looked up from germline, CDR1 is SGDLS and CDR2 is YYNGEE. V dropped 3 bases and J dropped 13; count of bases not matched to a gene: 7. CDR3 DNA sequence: TGTGCCAGCAGCGCCCGAGGACAGGGGGGACAGTTCTTC. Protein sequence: CASSARGQGGQFF.

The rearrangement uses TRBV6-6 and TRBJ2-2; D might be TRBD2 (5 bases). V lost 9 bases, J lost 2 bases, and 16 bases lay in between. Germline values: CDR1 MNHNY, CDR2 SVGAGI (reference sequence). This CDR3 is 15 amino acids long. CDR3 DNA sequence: TGTGCCAGTTCCCGGCCCCGGGGTAACACCGGGGAGCTGTTTTTT. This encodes CASSRPRGNTGELFF.

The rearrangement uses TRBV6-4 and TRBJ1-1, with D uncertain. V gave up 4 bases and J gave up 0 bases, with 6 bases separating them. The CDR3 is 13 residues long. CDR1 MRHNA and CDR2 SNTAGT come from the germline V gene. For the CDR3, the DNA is TGTGCCAGCAGTGTTAGCTTGAACACTGAAGCTTTCTTT. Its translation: CASSVSLNTEAFF.

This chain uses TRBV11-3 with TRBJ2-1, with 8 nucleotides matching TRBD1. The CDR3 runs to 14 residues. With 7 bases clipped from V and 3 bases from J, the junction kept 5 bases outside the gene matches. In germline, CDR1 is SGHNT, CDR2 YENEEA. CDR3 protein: CASKDRGGYNEQFF. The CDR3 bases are TGTGCCAGCAAAGACAGGGGAGGCTACAATGAGCAGTTCTTC. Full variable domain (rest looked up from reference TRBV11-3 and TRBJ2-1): EAGVVQSPRYKIIEKKQPVAFWCNPISGHNTLYWYLQNLGQGPELLIRYENEEAVDDSQLPKDRFSAERLKGVDSTLKIQPAELGDSAVYLCASKDRGGYNEQFFGPGTRLTVL.

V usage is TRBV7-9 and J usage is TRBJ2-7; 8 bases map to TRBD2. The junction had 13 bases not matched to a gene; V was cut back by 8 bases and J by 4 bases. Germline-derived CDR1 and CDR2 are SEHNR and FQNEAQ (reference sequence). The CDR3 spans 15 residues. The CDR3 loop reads CASAGGASGGYEQYF. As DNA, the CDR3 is TGTGCCAGCGCGGGGGGTGCTAGCGGAGGGTACGAGCAGTACTTC.

CDR3 loop: CASSDQQRWTGELFF. The CDR3 bases are TGTGCCAGCAGTGACCAGCAGCGATGGACCGGGGAGCTGTTTTTT. The V and J genes are TRBV2 and TRBJ2-2, with unresolved D. Germline V lookup: CDR1 SNHLY, CDR2 FYNNEI. The V end lost 3 bases, the J end lost 5 bases, and 13 bases lay between the germline ends. The CDR3 runs to 15 residues.

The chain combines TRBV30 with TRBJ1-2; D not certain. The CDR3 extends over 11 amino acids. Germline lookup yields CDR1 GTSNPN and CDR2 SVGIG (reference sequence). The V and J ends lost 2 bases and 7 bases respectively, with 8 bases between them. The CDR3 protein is CAWSLTGGYTF. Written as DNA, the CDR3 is TGTGCCTGGAGTCTGACGGGTGGCTACACCTTC.

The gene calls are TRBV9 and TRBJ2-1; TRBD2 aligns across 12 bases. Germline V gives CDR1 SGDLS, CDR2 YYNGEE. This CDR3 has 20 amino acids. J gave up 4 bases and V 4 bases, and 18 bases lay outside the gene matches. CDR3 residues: CASSPRLAGAAAGGYNEQFF. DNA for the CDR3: TGTGCCAGCAGCCCACGACTAGCGGGAGCTGCTGCCGGGGGGTACAATGAGCAGTTCTTC.

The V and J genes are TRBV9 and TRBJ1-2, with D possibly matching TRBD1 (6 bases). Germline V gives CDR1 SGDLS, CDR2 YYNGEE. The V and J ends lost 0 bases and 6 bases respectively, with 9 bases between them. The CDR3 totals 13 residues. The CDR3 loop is CASSVGQADGYTF. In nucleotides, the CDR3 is TGTGCCAGCAGCGTAGGACAGGCTGATGGCTACACCTTC.

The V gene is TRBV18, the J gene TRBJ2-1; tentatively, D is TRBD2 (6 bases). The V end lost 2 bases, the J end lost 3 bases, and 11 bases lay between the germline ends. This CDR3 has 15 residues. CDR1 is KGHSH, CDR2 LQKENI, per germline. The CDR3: CASSPYAGLYNEQFF. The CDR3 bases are TGTGCCAGCTCACCATACGCGGGACTCTACAATGAGCAGTTCTTC. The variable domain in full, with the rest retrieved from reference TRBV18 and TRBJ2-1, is NAGVMQNPRHLVRRRGQEARLRCSPMKGHSHVYWYRQLPEEGLKFMVYLQKENIIDESGMPKERFSAEFPKEGPSILRIQQVVRGDSAAYFCASSPYAGLYNEQFFGPGTRLTVL.

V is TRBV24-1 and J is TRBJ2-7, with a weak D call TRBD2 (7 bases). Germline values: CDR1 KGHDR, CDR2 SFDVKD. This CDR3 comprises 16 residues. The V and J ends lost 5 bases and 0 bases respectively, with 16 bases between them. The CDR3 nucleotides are TGTGCCACCAGTGGGAGCGGGACACAGAGCTCCTACGAGCAGTACTTC. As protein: CATSGSGTQSSYEQYF.

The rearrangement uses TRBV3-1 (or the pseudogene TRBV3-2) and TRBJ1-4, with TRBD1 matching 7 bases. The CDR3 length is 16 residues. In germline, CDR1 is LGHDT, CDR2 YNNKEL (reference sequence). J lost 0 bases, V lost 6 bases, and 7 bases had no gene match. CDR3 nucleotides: TGTGCCAGCAGGGAACGGACAGGCGCAACTAATGAAAAACTGTTTTTT. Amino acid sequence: CASRERTGATNEKLFF.

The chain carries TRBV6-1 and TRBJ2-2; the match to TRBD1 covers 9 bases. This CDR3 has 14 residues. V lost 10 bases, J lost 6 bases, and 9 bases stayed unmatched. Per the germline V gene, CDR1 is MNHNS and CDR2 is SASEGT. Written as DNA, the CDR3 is TGTGCCACCAGGGACAGGGCCGTAGCCGGGGAGCTGTTTTTT. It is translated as CATRDRAVAGELFF.

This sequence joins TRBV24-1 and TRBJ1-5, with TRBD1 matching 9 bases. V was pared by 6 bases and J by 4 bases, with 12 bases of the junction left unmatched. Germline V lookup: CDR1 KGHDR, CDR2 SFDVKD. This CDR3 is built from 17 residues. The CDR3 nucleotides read TGTGCCACCAGTCTCCCCTCCCACGGGACAGGGAATCAGCCCCAGCATTTT. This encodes CATSLPSHGTGNQPQHF.

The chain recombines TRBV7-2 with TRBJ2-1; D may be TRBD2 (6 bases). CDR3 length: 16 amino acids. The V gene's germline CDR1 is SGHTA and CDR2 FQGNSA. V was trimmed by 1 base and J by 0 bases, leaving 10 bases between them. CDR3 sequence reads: CASSLGRDASYNEQFF. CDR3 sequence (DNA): TGTGCCAGCAGCTTAGGGAGGGACGCCTCCTACAATGAGCAGTTCTTC.